This T cell receptor (beta chain) was sequenced in a study of blood T cell repertoires in COVID-19. Study context: Spain, Italy and the United States supplied samples that represented acute and convalescent COVID-19.

V lost 4 bases and J lost 4; bases outside the gene matches: 4. The CDR3 covers 15 residues. Germline values: CDR1 SGHTA, CDR2 FQGNSA. Assay: immunoSEQ multiplex PCR; the TCRdb copy retains only in-frame clones and omits some. The sample has approximately 200,000 clones, 70% to 90% seen once. Material: peripheral blood. The source is a man aged 25 to 45 with COVID-19, enrolled during active disease. This rearrangement joins TRBV7-2 to TRBJ2-1; 10 bases match TRBD1. CDR3 in DNA: TGTGCCAGCAGCTCATGGACAGGGGGTTACAATGAGCAGTTCTTC. Translating it yields CASSSWTGGYNEQFF.